This TCR beta chain was sequenced in a study of cytomegalovirus exposure and HLA in healthy donors. General study points: Researchers counted roughly 160 TCR beta chains as cytomegalovirus-associated. Using the classifier, cytomegalovirus status was reportedly diagnosed with high specificity and sensitivity.

A word on this clone: Its antigen remains unidentified. Its ends do not fully match the called genes, so a read error is possible.

Researchers ran the PCR with 60 Vbeta and 13 Jbeta primers. The repertoire was sequenced with immunoSEQ multiplex PCR; TCRdb's copy has only in-frame clones and lacks some. Among 150,000 or so clones listed, about 85% were seen once. The CDR3 is 11 residues long. Germline loops: CDR1 MDHEN, CDR2 SYDVKM. This TCR was recovered from a man aged 50 or older in good health and CMV-seropositive. Sequencing used PBMCs. V gene TRBV28 combines with J gene TRBJ2-7; D is ambiguous. The DNA of the CDR3 is TGTGCCAGCAGCCAGACCGGGTTCGCTCTCTTC. Translated, it gives CASSQTGFALF.